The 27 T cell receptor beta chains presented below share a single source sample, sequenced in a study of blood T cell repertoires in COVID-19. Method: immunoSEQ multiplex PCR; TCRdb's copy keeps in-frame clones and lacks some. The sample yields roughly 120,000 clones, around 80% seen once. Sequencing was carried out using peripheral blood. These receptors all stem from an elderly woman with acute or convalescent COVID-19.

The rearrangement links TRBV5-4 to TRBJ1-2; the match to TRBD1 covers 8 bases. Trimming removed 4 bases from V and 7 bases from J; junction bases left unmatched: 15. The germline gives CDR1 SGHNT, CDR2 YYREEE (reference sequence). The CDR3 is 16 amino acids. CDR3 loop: CASSDGGGQVVRGYTF. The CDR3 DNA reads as TGTGCCAGCAGCGATGGGGGGGGACAGGTTGTGCGTGGCTACACCTTC.

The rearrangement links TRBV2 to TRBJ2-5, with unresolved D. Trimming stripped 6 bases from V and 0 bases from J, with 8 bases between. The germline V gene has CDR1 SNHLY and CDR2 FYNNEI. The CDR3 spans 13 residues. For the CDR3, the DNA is TGTGCCAGCAGCGCCAGGTACCAAGAGACCCAGTACTTC. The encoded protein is CASSARYQETQYF.

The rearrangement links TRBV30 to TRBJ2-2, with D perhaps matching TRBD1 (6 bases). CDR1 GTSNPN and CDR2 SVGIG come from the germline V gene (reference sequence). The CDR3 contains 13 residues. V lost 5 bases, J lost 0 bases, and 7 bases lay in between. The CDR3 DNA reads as TGTGCCTGGGGACAGACGAACACCGGGGAGCTGTTTTTT. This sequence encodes CAWGQTNTGELFF.

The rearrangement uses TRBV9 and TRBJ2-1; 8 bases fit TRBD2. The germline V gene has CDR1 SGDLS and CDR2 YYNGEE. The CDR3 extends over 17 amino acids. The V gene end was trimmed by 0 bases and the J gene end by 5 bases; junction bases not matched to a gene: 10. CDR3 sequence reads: CASSVGPTGGSNNEQFF. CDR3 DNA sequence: TGTGCCAGCAGCGTAGGGCCGACGGGGGGGTCGAACAATGAGCAGTTCTTC.

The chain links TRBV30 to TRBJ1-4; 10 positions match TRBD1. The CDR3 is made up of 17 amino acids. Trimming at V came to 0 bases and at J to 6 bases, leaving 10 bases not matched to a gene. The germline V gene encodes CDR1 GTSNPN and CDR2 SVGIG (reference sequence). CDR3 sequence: CAWSVNKRGTGDEKLFF. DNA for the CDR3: TGTGCCTGGAGTGTAAATAAGCGTGGGACAGGGGATGAAAAACTGTTTTTT.

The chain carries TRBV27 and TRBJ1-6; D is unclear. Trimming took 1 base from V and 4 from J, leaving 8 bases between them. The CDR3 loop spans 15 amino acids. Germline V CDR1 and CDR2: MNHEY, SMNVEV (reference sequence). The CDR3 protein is CASSLYVTYNSPLHF. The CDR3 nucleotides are TGTGCCAGCAGTTTATATGTTACTTATAATTCACCCCTCCACTTT.

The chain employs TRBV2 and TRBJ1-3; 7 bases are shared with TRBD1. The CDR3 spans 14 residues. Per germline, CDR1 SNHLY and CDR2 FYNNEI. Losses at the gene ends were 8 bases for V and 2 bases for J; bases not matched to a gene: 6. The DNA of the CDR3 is TGTGCCAGCCACGCCCAGGGGGCTGGAAACACCATATATTTT. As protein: CASHAQGAGNTIYF.

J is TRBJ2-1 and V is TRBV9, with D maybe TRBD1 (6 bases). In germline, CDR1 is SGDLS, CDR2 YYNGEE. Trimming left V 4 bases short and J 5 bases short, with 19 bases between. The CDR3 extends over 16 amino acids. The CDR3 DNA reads TGTGCCAGCAGCCAACGACAGGATCGAGGGAACAATGAGCAGTTCTTC. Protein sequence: CASSQRQDRGNNEQFF.

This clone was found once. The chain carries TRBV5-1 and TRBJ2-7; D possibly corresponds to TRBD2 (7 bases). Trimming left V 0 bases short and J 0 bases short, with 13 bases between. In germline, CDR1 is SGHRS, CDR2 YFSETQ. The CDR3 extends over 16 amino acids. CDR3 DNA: TGCGCCAGCAGCTTGGCCGGCGGGGGCCCCTCCTACGAGCAGTACTTC. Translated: CASSLAGGGPSYEQYF.

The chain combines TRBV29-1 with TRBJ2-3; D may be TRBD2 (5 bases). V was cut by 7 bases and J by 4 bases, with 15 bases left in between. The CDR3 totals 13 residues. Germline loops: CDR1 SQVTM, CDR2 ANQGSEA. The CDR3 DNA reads TGCAGCGCCCCCTTGAAGGGAGCAGATACGCAGTATTTT. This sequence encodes CSAPLKGADTQYF.

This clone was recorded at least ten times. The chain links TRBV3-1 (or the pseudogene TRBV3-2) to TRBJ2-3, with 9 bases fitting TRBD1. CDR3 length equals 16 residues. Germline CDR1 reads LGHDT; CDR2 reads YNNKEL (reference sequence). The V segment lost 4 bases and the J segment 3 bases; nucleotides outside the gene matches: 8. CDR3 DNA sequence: TGTGCCAGCAGCCCACGGACAGGGGTGAGGACAGATACGCAGTATTTT. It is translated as CASSPRTGVRTDTQYF.

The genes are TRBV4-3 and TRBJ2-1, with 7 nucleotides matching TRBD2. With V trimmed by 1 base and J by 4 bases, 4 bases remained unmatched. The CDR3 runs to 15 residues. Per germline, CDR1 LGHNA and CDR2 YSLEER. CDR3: CASSQGASGYNEQFF. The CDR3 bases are TGCGCCAGCAGCCAAGGTGCTAGCGGATACAATGAGCAGTTCTTC.

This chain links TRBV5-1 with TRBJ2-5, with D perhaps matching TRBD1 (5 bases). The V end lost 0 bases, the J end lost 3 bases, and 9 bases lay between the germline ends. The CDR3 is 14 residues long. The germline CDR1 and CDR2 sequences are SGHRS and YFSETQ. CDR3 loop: CASSLGREKETQYF. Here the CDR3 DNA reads TGCGCCAGCAGCTTGGGCAGGGAAAAAGAGACCCAGTACTTC.

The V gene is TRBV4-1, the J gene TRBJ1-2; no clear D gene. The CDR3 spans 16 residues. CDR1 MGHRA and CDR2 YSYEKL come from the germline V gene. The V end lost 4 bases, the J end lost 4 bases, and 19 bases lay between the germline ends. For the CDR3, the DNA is TGCGCCAGCAGCCCGACTGGAGGATACGAATCCTATGGCTACACCTTC. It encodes CASSPTGGYESYGYTF.

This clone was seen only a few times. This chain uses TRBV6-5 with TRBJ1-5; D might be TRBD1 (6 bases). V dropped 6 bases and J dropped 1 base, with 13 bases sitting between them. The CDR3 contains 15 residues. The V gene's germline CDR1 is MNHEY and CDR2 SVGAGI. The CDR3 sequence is CASRPTGWSNQPQHF. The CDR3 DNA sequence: TGTGCCAGCAGGCCTACAGGGTGGAGCAATCAGCCCCAGCATTTT.

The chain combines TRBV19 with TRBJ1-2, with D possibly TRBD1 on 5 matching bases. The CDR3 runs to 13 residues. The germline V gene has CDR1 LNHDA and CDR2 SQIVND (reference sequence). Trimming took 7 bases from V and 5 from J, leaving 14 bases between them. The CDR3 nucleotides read TGTGCCAGTACTATTGGCAGGGCGTATGGCTACACCTTC. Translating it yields CASTIGRAYGYTF.

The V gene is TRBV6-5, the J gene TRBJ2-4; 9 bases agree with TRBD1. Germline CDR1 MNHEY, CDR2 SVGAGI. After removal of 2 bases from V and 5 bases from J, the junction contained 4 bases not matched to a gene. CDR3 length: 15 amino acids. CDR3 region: CASSYQRDRENIQYF. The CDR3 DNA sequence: TGTGCCAGCAGTTACCAGAGGGACAGGGAAAACATTCAGTACTTC.

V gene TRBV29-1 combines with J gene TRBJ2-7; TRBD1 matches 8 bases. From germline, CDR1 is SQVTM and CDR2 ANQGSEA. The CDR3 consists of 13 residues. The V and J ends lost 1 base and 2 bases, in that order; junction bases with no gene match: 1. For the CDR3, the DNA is TGCAGCGTTGAAGTGACAGGGGCCTACGAGCAGTACTTC. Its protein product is CSVEVTGAYEQYF.

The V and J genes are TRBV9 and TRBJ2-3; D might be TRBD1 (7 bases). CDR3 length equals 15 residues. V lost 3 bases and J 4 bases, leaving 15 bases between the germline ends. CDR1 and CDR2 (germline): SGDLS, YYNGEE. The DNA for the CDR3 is TGTGCCAGCAGCGCGAGAGGGGGCGGGGCAGATACGCAGTATTTT. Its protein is CASSARGGGADTQYF.

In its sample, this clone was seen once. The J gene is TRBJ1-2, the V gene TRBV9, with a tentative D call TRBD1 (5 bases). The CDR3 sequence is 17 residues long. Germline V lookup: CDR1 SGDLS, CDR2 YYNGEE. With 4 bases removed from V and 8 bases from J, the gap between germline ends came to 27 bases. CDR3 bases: TGTGCCAGCAGCCCTCGCGGCACGGAAAAGACCCGGGGGGGCTACACCTTC. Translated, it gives CASSPRGTEKTRGGYTF. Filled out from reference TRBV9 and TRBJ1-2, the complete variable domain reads DSGVTQTPKHLITATGQRVTLRCSPRSGDLSVYWYQQSLDQGLQFLIQYYNGEERAKGNILERFSAQQFPDLHSELNLSSLELGDSALYFCASSPRGTEKTRGGYTFGSGTRLTVV.

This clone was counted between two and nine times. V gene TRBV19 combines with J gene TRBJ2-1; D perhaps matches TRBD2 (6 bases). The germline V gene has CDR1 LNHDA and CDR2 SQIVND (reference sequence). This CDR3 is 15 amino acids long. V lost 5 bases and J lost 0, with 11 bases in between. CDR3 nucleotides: TGTGCCAGTAGTTCCCTGGGAGGCTCCTACAATGAGCAGTTCTTC. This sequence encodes CASSSLGGSYNEQFF. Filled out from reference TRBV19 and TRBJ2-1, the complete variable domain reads DGGITQSPKYLFRKEGQNVTLSCEQNLNHDAMYWYRQDPGQGLRLIYYSQIVNDFQKGDIAEGYSVSREKKESFPLTVTSAQKNPTAFYLCASSSLGGSYNEQFFGPGTRLTVL.

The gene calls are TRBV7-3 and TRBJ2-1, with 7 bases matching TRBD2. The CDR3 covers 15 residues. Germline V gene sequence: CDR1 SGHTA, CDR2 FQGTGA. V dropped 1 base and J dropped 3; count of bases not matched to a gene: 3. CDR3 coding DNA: TGTGCCAGCAGCTTAAGTGGCGGGAGCTACAATGAGCAGTTCTTC. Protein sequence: CASSLSGGSYNEQFF.

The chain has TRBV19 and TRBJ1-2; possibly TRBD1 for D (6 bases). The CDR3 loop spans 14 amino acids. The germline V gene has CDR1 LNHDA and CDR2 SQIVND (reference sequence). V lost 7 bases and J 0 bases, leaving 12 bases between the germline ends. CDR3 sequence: CASTIGGPNYGYTF. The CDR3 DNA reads TGTGCCAGTACCATCGGGGGGCCTAACTATGGCTACACCTTC.

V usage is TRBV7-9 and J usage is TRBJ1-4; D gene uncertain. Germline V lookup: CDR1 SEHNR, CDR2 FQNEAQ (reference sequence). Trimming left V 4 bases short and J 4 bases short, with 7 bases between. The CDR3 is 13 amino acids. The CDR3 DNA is TGTGCCAGCAGCTGGGCGGGTAATGAAAAACTGTTTTTT. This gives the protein CASSWAGNEKLFF.

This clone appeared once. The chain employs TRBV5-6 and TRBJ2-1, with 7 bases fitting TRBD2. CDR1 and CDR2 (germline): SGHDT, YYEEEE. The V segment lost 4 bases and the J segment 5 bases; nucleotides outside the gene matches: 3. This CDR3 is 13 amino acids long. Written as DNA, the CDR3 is TGTGCCAGCAGCCGAGGACTAGACAATGAGCAGTTCTTC. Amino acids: CASSRGLDNEQFF.

Here the CDR3 DNA reads TGTGCCAGCGGGGGGTATGAAAAACTGTTTTTT. Encoded protein: CASGGYEKLFF. This rearrangement joins TRBV7-9 to TRBJ1-4; D possibly corresponds to TRBD1 (5 bases). The CDR3 totals 11 residues. Germline loops: CDR1 SEHNR, CDR2 FQNEAQ (reference sequence). V was trimmed by 8 bases and J by 6 bases, leaving 7 bases between them.

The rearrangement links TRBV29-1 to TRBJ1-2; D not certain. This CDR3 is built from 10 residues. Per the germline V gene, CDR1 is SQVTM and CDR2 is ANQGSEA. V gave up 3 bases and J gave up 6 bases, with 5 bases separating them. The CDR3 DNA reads TGCAGCGTTGAGCAGGATGGCTACACCTTC. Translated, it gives CSVEQDGYTF.